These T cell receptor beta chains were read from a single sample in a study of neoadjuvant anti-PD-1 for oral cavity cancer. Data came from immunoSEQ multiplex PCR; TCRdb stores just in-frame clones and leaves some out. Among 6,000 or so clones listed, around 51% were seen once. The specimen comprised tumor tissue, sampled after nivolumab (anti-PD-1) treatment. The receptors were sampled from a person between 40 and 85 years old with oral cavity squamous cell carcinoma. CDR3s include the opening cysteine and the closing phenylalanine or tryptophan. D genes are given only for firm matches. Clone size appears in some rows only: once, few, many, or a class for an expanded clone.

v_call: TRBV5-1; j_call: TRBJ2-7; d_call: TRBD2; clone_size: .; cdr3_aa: CASSFRSSGTHEQYF; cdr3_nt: TGCGCCAGCAGCTTTCGGTCTAGCGGGACCCACGAGCAGTACTTC
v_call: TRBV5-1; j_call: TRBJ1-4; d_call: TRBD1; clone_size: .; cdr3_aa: CASLEQGNEKLFF; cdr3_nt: TGCGCCAGCTTGGAACAGGGGAATGAAAAACTGTTTTTT
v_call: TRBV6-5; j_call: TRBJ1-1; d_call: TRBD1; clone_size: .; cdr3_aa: CASSSTGGSTEAFF; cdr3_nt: TGTGCCAGCAGCTCCACAGGGGGGTCCACTGAAGCTTTCTTT
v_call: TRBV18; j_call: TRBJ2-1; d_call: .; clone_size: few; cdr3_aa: CASSPPGTFPQQFF; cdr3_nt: TGTGCCAGCTCACCACCTGGGACTTTCCCCCAGCAGTTCTTC
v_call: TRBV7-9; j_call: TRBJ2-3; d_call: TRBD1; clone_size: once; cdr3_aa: CASSAPGQGQGDTQYF; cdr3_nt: TGTGCCAGCAGCGCCCCGGGACAGGGGCAGGGAGATACGCAGTATTTT
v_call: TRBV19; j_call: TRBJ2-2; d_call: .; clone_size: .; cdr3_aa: CASKNTGELFF; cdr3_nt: TGTGCCAGTAAAAACACCGGGGAGCTGTTTTTT
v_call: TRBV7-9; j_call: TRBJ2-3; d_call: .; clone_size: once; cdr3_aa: CASSLSHTQYF; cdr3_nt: TGTGCCAGCAGCTTATCGCATACGCAGTATTTT
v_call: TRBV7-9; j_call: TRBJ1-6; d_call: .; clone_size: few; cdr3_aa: CASSSTDSPLHF; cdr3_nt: TGTGCCAGCAGCTCTACAGATTCACCCCTCCACTTT
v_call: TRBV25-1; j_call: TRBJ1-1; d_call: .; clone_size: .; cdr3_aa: CASSEGGRTEAFF; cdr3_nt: TGTGCCAGCAGTGAAGGGGGGCGCACTGAAGCTTTCTTT
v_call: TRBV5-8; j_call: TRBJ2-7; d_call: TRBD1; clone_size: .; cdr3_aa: CASSFGDRGTEQYF; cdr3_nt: TGTGCCAGCAGCTTTGGGGACAGGGGCACCGAGCAGTACTTC
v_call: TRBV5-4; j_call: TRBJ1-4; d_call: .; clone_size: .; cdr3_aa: CASSLKGGRVEKLFF; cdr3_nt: TGTGCCAGCAGCTTGAAAGGGGGGCGAGTTGAAAAACTGTTTTTT
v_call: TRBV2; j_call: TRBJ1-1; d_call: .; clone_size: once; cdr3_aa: CASSVREKTEAFF; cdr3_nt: TGTGCCAGCAGTGTACGGGAAAAGACTGAAGCTTTCTTT
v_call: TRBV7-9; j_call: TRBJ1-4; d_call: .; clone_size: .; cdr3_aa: CACPLDGEKLFF; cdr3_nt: TGTGCCTGCCCCTTGGACGGTGAAAAACTGTTTTTT
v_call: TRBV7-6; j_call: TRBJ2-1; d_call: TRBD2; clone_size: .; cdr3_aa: CASSLRLAGSSYNEQFF; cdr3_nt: TGTGCCAGCAGCTTAAGGCTAGCGGGGAGCTCCTACAATGAGCAGTTCTTC
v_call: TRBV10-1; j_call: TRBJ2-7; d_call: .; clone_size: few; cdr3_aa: CASSDRARISEQYF; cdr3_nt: TGCGCCAGCAGTGATCGGGCTAGAATCTCCGAGCAGTACTTC
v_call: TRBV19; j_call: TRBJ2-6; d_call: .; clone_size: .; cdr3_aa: CASSADRPGANVLTF; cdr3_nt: TGTGCCAGTAGTGCCGACAGACCTGGGGCCAACGTCCTGACTTTC
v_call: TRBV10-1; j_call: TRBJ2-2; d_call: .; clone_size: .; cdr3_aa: CASSGQFTGELFF; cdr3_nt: TGCGCCAGCAGTGGACAGTTTACCGGGGAGCTGTTTTTT
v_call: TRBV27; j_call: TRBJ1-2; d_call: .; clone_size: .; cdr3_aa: CASSSYGYTF; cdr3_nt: TGTGCCAGCAGTTCCTATGGCTACACCTTC
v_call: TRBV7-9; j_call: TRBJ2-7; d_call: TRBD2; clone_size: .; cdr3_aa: CASSFFGTSYEQYF; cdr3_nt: TGTGCCAGCAGCTTCTTCGGGACTAGCTACGAGCAGTACTTC
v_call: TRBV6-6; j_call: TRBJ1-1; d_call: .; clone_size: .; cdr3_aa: CAIRGSLTEAFF; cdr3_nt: TGTGCGATTCGGGGGTCGTTGACTGAAGCTTTCTTT
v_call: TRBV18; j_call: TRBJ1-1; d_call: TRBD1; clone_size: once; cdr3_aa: CASSTWTGEDTEAFF; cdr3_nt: TGTGCCAGCTCAACTTGGACAGGGGAGGACACTGAAGCTTTCTTT
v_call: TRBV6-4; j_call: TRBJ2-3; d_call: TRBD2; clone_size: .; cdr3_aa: CASSDSGASGGDTQYF; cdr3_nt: TGTGCCAGCAGTGACTCTGGGGCTAGCGGGGGAGATACGCAGTATTTT
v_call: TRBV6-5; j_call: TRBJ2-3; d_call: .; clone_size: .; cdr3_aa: CATRVLSTDTQYF; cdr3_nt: TGTGCCACCAGGGTCCTTAGCACAGATACGCAGTATTTT
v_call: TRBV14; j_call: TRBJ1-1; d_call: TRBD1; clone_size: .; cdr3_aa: CASSLDRGAFAEAFF; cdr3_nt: TGTGCCAGCAGTCTGGACAGGGGTGCATTCGCTGAAGCTTTCTTT
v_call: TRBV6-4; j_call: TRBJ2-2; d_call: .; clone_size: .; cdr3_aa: CASSENYLTGELFF; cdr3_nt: TGTGCCAGCAGTGAGAACTACCTCACCGGGGAGCTGTTTTTT
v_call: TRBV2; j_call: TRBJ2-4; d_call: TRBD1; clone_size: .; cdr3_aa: CASRDRGLHIQYF; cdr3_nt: TGTGCCAGCAGGGACAGGGGGCTGCACATTCAGTACTTC
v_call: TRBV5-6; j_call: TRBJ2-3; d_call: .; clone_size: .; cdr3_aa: CASSAVGQRTDTQYF; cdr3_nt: TGTGCCAGCAGCGCGGTAGGGCAGAGAACAGATACGCAGTATTTT
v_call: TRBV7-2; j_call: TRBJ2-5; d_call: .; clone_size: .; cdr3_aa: CASSVTGTARAGGTQYF; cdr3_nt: TGTGCCAGCAGCGTAACAGGGACAGCTCGAGCCGGGGGGACCCAGTACTTC
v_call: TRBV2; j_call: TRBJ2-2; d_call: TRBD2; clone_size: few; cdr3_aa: CASRETSGGTGELFF; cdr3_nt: TGTGCCAGCAGGGAAACTAGCGGGGGCACCGGGGAGCTGTTTTTT
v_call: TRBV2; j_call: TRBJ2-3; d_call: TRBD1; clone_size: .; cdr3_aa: CASSDRGREDTQYF; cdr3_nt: TGTGCCAGCAGTGATAGGGGGCGCGAAGATACGCAGTATTTT
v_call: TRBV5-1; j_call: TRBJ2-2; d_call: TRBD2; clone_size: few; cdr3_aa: CASSPELAGGVGELFF; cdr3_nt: TGCGCCAGCAGCCCGGAACTAGCGGGAGGGGTCGGGGAGCTGTTTTTT
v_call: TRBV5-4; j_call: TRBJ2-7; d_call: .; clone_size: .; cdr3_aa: CASSLAGVLEQYF; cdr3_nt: TGTGCCAGCAGCTTGGCTGGGGTCCTCGAGCAGTACTTC
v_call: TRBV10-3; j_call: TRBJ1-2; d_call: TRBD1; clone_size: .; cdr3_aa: CAISPGRDSYGYTF; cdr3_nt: TGTGCCATCAGTCCCGGCCGGGACAGTTATGGCTACACCTTC
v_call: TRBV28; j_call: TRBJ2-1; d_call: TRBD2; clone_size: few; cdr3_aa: CASSLGRGLVYNEQFF; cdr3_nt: TGTGCCAGCAGTTTAGGGAGGGGCCTGGTCTACAATGAGCAGTTCTTC
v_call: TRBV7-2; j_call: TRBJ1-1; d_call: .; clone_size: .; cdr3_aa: CASSTGPNTEAFF; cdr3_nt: TGTGCCAGCAGTACGGGCCCTAACACTGAAGCTTTCTTT
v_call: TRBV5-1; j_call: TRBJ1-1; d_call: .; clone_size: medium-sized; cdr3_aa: CASSSEGRPGNTEAFF; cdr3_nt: TGCGCCAGCAGCTCGGAGGGACGACCGGGTAACACTGAAGCTTTCTTT
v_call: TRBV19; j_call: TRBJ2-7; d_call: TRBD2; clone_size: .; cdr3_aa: CASSTGTSGGEQYF; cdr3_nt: TGTGCCAGTAGTACAGGGACTAGTGGTGGCGAGCAGTACTTC